The next 16 T cell receptor beta chains were all read from a single sample in a study of blood T cell repertoires in COVID-19. The assay was immunoSEQ multiplex PCR, and TCRdb's table has in-frame clones only and misses some. The table records under 200,000 clones, approximately 84% of them present only once. Material: peripheral blood. All receptors come from a human donor with acute or convalescent COVID-19. The donor label of this sample is uncertain.

V and J are TRBV4-2 and TRBJ2-6, with TRBD2 matching 9 bases. CDR3 size: 17 residues. V gave up 5 bases and J gave up 0 bases; unmatched junction bases: 5. Germline V CDR1 and CDR2: LGHNA, YNFKEQ. In DNA, the CDR3 is TGTGCCAGCAGCAGCCTAGCGGGGAGCTCTGGGGCCAACGTCCTGACTTTC. This encodes CASSSLAGSSGANVLTF.

This chain connects TRBV5-6 to TRBJ1-1; tentatively, D is TRBD1 (5 bases). This CDR3 is built from 14 residues. V shed 3 bases and J shed 4 bases, with 13 bases lying between them. Germline lookup yields CDR1 SGHDT and CDR2 YYEEEE. CDR3 nucleotide sequence: TGTGCCAGCAGCTGGCGTGAAAGGGGCACTGAAGCTTTCTTT. Protein product: CASSWRERGTEAFF.

The chain is built from TRBV6-5 and TRBJ1-2; 7 positions agree with TRBD1. Germline-derived CDR1 and CDR2 are MNHEY and SVGAGI. Trimming took 6 bases from V and 2 from J; bases not matched to a gene: 3. This CDR3 comprises 13 residues. The CDR3 DNA reads as TGTGCCAGCAGGACGACAGGGAACTATGGCTACACCTTC. Residues: CASRTTGNYGYTF.

This clone was seen once. V and J are TRBV5-6 and TRBJ2-3; TRBD2 aligns across 7 bases. CDR3 length: 15 residues. The V gene end was trimmed by 1 base and the J gene end by 6 bases; junction bases not matched to a gene: 8. Germline CDR1 SGHDT, CDR2 YYEEEE. This CDR3 is CASSLTFRGGDTQYF. The CDR3 DNA reads TGTGCCAGCAGCTTGACTTTTAGGGGAGGGGATACGCAGTATTTT.

CDR3 protein: CASSQDGTEVSYNEQFF. CDR3 DNA: TGTGCCAGCAGCCAAGATGGTACTGAAGTCTCCTACAATGAGCAGTTCTTC. The V gene is TRBV3-1 (or the pseudogene TRBV3-2), the J gene TRBJ2-1; D not resolved. V shed 0 bases and J shed 0 bases, with 12 bases lying between them. CDR1 LGHDT and CDR2 YNNKEL come from the germline V gene (reference sequence). The CDR3 runs 17 residues.

This clone showed up just once. The rearrangement links TRBV5-5 to TRBJ1-1; D uncertain. The CDR3 has 14 residues. Germline V gives CDR1 SGHKS, CDR2 YYEKEE (reference sequence). Trimming left V 1 base short and J 0 bases short, with 7 bases between. The CDR3 region is CASSLYIMNTEAFF. Here the CDR3 DNA reads TGTGCCAGCAGCTTGTACATAATGAACACTGAAGCTTTCTTT. The full variable domain, completed using reference TRBV5-5 and TRBJ1-1, is DAGVTQSPTHLIKTRGQQVTLRCSPISGHKSVSWYQQVLGQGPQFIFQYYEKEERGRGNFPDRFSARQFPNYSSELNVNALLLGDSALYLCASSLYIMNTEAFFGQGTRLTVV.

This clone occurred once. The chain carries TRBV11-3 and TRBJ2-1; 7 nucleotides match TRBD1. Per germline, CDR1 SGHNT and CDR2 YENEEA. This CDR3 has 16 residues. V dropped 5 bases and J dropped 0; count of bases not matched to a gene: 7. The CDR3 here is CASSVAGTVSYNEQFF. The DNA for the CDR3 is TGTGCCAGCAGCGTAGCAGGGACAGTCTCCTACAATGAGCAGTTCTTC.

The chain joins TRBV6-1 to TRBJ1-5; D unclear. Germline CDR1 MNHNS, CDR2 SASEGT. The CDR3 totals 12 residues. Trimming took 3 bases from V and 4 from J, leaving 4 bases between them. Written as DNA, the CDR3 is TGTGCCAGCAGTGATCAGAATCAGCCCCAGCATTTT. It translates to CASSDQNQPQHF.

The chain is built from TRBV28 and TRBJ1-5; D perhaps matches TRBD1 (5 bases). V gave up 7 bases and J gave up 9 bases, with 16 bases separating them. Germline CDR1 and CDR2: MDHEN and SYDVKM. The CDR3 totals 13 residues. CDR3 coding DNA: TGTGCCAGCACCCCAGGGCCCAAATCGCCCCAGCATTTT. This gives the protein CASTPGPKSPQHF.

For the CDR3, the DNA is TGTGCCAGCTCAAAGCTAGCGGGATCCTACGAGCAGTACTTC. Residues: CASSKLAGSYEQYF. The chain combines TRBV18 with TRBJ2-7; 9 positions match TRBD2. V was pared by 5 bases and J by 1 base, with 3 bases of the junction left unmatched. The CDR3 is 14 residues long. CDR1 is KGHSH and CDR2 is LQKENI in the germline V gene.

This chain uses TRBV28 with TRBJ2-3; tentatively, D is TRBD1 (5 bases). Trimming took off 3 bases at V and 8 bases at J, with 12 bases between the two ends. This CDR3 comprises 13 residues. Germline CDR1 and CDR2: MDHEN and SYDVKM. CDR3 DNA: TGTGCCAGCAGTTTTCAGGGATATAGTACGCAGTATTTT. Translated, it gives CASSFQGYSTQYF.

CDR3 DNA: TGTGCCAGAAGCAGAGACAGGGCCTCCTATAATTCACCCCTCCACTTT. Its protein product is CARSRDRASYNSPLHF. V usage is TRBV5-3 and J usage is TRBJ1-6; TRBD1 matches 7 bases. TRBV5-3 is reported as an ORF; its role is uncertain. The CDR3 is 16 amino acids. Trimming removed 4 bases from V and 0 bases from J; junction bases left unmatched: 4.

This clone was found once. The chain couples TRBV19 to TRBJ1-6; 8 bases are a match to TRBD1. The germline CDR1 and CDR2 sequences are LNHDA and SQIVND (reference sequence). The CDR3 runs 17 residues. The V segment lost 3 bases and the J segment 7 bases; nucleotides outside the gene matches: 11. The CDR3 reads CASSIRTGFRENSPLHF. CDR3 nucleotide sequence: TGTGCCAGTAGTATCCGGACAGGGTTTAGGGAGAATTCACCCCTCCACTTT.

J is TRBJ2-5 and V is TRBV6-5; perhaps TRBD2 as D (6 bases). CDR1 is MNHEY, CDR2 SVGAGI, per germline. Deletions cut 7 bases from V and 5 bases from J, with 17 bases between. CDR3 length: 14 residues. The CDR3 DNA sequence: TGTGCCAGCACCCCTCCGGGGGTCTTGGAGACCCAGTACTTC. It codes for CASTPPGVLETQYF.

The genes are TRBV7-2 and TRBJ2-2; 7 bases map to TRBD2. Germline lookup yields CDR1 SGHTA and CDR2 FQGNSA. The CDR3 runs 16 residues. J was trimmed by 0 bases and V by 1 base; bases with no gene match: 2. CDR3 sequence: CASSLVAGANTGELFF. The CDR3 nucleotides are TGTGCCAGCAGCTTAGTGGCGGGGGCGAACACCGGGGAGCTGTTTTTT.

V is TRBV7-8 and J is TRBJ2-5; a weak D match, TRBD1 (5 bases). Trimming stripped 5 bases from V and 1 base from J, with 20 bases between. The CDR3 sequence is 17 residues long. From germline, CDR1 is SGHVS and CDR2 FQNEAQ. The chain's CDR3 is CASSGHPVGYFQETQYF. The CDR3 coding sequence is TGTGCCAGCAGCGGACATCCTGTGGGCTACTTCCAAGAGACCCAGTACTTC.